The rows below give T cell receptor beta chains drawn from one sample of a study of T cell responses to AZD1222 COVID-19 vaccine. Libraries were prepared by immunoSEQ multiplex PCR; TCRdb keeps only in-frame clonotypes and omits some of them. The sample holds fewer than 100,000 clones, roughly 85% seen once. The source material was peripheral blood, sampled 28 days after the second AZD1222 dose. These receptors originate from an adult who received the AZD1222 COVID-19 vaccine. Each CDR3 is given with its conserved first and last residue. A D gene is named only where the DNA matches it firmly. Rows may omit the clone size; those that give it use once, few, many or a size class.

TRBV18	-	TRBJ1-1	-	TGTGCCAGCTCACCGTGGGTCCCGGAACACATGAACACTGAAGCTTTCTTT	CASSPWVPEHMNTEAFF
TRBV4-3	once	TRBJ1-3	-	TGCGCCAGCAGCCCCGCCGGATCCTCTGGAAACACCATATATTTT	CASSPAGSSGNTIYF
TRBV5-4	-	TRBJ1-2	-	TGTGCCAGCAGCTTAAGCCTAACAGGGAGCTATGGCTACACCTTC	CASSLSLTGSYGYTF
TRBV19	-	TRBJ2-1	-	TGTGCCAGTAGTATAGATGGAATGGGGTACTACAATGAGCAGTTCTTC	CASSIDGMGYYNEQFF
TRBV19	few	TRBJ1-1	-	TGTGCCAGTAGTCCTCTCGGACGGATGAACACTGAAGCTTTCTTT	CASSPLGRMNTEAFF
TRBV28	once	TRBJ1-5	TRBD1	TGTGCCAGCAGTTCCGGACAGGGGAATCAGCCCCAGCATTTT	CASSSGQGNQPQHF
TRBV27	once	TRBJ2-7	-	TGTGCCAGCAGTTCCCGATTCCGGGCGAGGGACGAGCAGTACTTC	CASSSRFRARDEQYF
TRBV9	-	TRBJ1-2	-	TGTGCCAGCAGCGTAGCACAGGCCTATGGCTACACCTTC	CASSVAQAYGYTF
TRBV7-2	-	TRBJ1-1	TRBD1	TGTGCCAGCAACGCTCAGGGGGGGAACGCTGAAGCTTTCTTT	CASNAQGGNAEAFF
TRBV5-1	once	TRBJ2-5	TRBD1	TGCGCCAGCAGCCCGGGCCCGGGACAGGGGCAGGGAGAGACCCAGTACTTC	CASSPGPGQGQGETQYF
TRBV24-1	-	TRBJ1-2	-	TGTGCCACCAGTGAGGGCTATGGCTACACCTTC	CATSEGYGYTF
TRBV7-9	-	TRBJ2-7	-	TGTGCCAGCAGCCCTTTAGGCGGTCCAGGGAACCACGAGCAGTACTTC	CASSPLGGPGNHEQYF
TRBV6-5	-	TRBJ2-7	-	TGTGCCACAAACAGGGGGGGAAGGACCTACGAGCAGTACTTC	CATNRGGRTYEQYF
TRBV11-2	-	TRBJ2-1	-	TGTGCCAGCAGCCCCGGTGGAGGGGTTGAGCAGTTCTTC	CASSPGGGVEQFF
TRBV7-2	-	TRBJ2-1	-	TGTGCCAGCAGCTTAGAAGCGTCGTATGAGCAGTTCTTC	CASSLEASYEQFF
TRBV12-2	-	TRBJ1-2	-	TGTGCAAGTCGCCCCGGAAAGTCGGGGTTCCTCTATGGCTACACCTTC	CASRPGKSGFLYGYTF
TRBV2	-	TRBJ2-2	-	TGTGCCAGCAACCAGGAAGGGAACGCCGGGGAGCTGTTTTTT	CASNQEGNAGELFF
TRBV4-1	-	TRBJ2-2	-	TGCGCCACCCAGGGGGGGTCGCGGGGGGATGACACCGGGGAGCTGTTTTTT	CATQGGSRGDDTGELFF
TRBV7-2	-	TRBJ1-2	TRBD1	TGTGCCAGCAGCTTAACCCGGGACAGGGGCAACTATGGCTACACCTTC	CASSLTRDRGNYGYTF
TRBV9	-	TRBJ1-1	-	TGTGCCAGCAGCGCCCTCCAGTGGGGCGATAAAGCTTTCTTT	CASSALQWGDKAFF
TRBV4-2	-	TRBJ2-5	TRBD2	TGTGCCAGCAGCCAAGAGTCAGTAGCGGGGGGGCGAGAGACCCAGTACTTC	CASSQESVAGGRETQYF
TRBV10-3	-	TRBJ2-7	-	TGTGCCATCAGGGGGCTTCGACTACTACTCACCTACGAGCAGTACTTC	CAIRGLRLLLTYEQYF
TRBV12-3/TRBV12-4	-	TRBJ1-2	TRBD1	TGTGCCAGCAGTACAGGGGGCAGCTATGGCTACACCTTC	CASSTGGSYGYTF
TRBV6-5	-	TRBJ2-6	-	TGTGCCAGCAGTTACTCGGGGTCTGGGGCCAACGTCCTGACTTTC	CASSYSGSGANVLTF
TRBV12-3/TRBV12-4	-	TRBJ2-2	-	TGTGCCAGCAGTTTTCGAAACACCGGGGAGCTGTTTTTT	CASSFRNTGELFF
TRBV2	-	TRBJ1-5	TRBD1	TGTGCCAGCAGTTGGGGACAGGGGAACAATCAGCCCCAGCATTTT	CASSWGQGNNQPQHF
TRBV4-1	few	TRBJ2-7	TRBD1	TGCGCCAGCAGCCAAGATACCGGGACAGGGCACTACGAGCAGTACTTC	CASSQDTGTGHYEQYF